The text below deals with one TCR beta chain. Original handling: Nucleated cell counts were estimated from reference gene primer amplification. This table comes from immunoSEQ multiplex PCR, and its TCRdb copy is limited to in-frame clones, with some not included. The V and J calls and the clone size are those of that table, but D and trimming were determined from the DNA. This sample yields 250,000 or so clones, of which 65% to 90% are seen a single time; 2% to 2.5% belongs to the top ten. CDR1 is SGHDT, CDR2 YYEEEE, per germline. The CDR3 is made up of 15 amino acids. Trimming pared 8 bases from V and 4 bases from J, leaving 21 bases between. The data are from a study of blood T cell repertoires in COVID-19. In the study overall: COVID-19 samples collected from the United States, Italy and Spain covered acute and convalescent phases. T cells, B-cell-depleted T cells, or PBMCs supplied cDNA or gDNA.

This sequence was found in a middle-aged man who had recovered from COVID-19. The material sequenced was peripheral blood. This chain connects TRBV5-6 to TRBJ2-5; tentatively, D is TRBD2 (5 bases). CDR3 nucleotide sequence: TGTGCCAGGTCCCCCCGGGAACAACGGGGAGAGACCCAGTACTTC. It yields the protein CARSPREQRGETQYF. Combining the CDR3 with reference TRBV5-6 and TRBJ2-5 gives the whole variable domain DAGVTQSPTHLIKTRGQQVTLRCSPKSGHDTVSWYQQALGQGPQFIFQYYEEEERQRGNFPDRFSGHQFPNYSSELNVNALLLGDSALYLCARSPREQRGETQYFGPGTRLLVL.